This entry describes one T cell receptor (beta chain). Its matching antigen is unknown. Germline V gene lookup returns CDR1 LGHNA and CDR2 YSLEER. V dropped 3 bases and J dropped 4; count of bases not matched to a gene: 6. The CDR3 loop spans 15 amino acids. The data are from a study of Graves' ophthalmopathy and Graves' hyperthyroidism. For the study at large: Peripheral blood samples were taken at initial diagnosis, before any treatment.

Certain patients, namely those with other autoimmune diseases, uncontrolled infections, pregnancy or lactation, were excluded. A diagnosis was made from clinical symptoms together with serum thyroxine, TRAb, thyroid ultrasound and orbital computed tomography. Findings of the study overall: In blood appeared most of the expanded thyroid clonotypes whose frequency exceeded 0.001.

Amplification from RNA transcripts yielded the TCR beta CDR3 regions. In the first round, RT-PCR was carried out with HTBI primers, and a multiplex PCR formed the second round. MiXCR, run by TCRdb on the multiplex PCR reads, gives a single entry per CDR3 protein. The sample includes over 15,000 distinct CDR3 sequences, about half of them seen just once. Sequencing was done on a sample of peripheral blood. This sequence joins TRBV4-3 and TRBJ2-5, with TRBD2 matching 9 bases. The source of this sequence is a woman in her 40s with stable Graves' hyperthyroidism. CDR3 nucleotide sequence: TGCGCCAGCAGCCACATAGCGGGGGCCGGAGAGACCCAGTACTTC. Translating gives CASSHIAGAGETQYF.